These 21 T cell receptor beta chains originate from one sample sequenced in a study of blood T cells in healthy people across ages. A sample-barcoded 5' primer and a J-beta primer mix were used in a second PCR of roughly 7 to 11 cycles. TCRdb passed the 5' RACE reads through MiXCR, listing each CDR3 protein once. The sample has approximately 1.5 million distinct CDR3 sequences, about 35% seen once. The specimen sequenced was blood. The receptors originated from a woman in her twenties or thirties in good health.

This clonotype was seen at least ten times. The chain joins TRBV6-2 or TRBV6-3 to TRBJ2-7, with D perhaps TRBD1 (6 bases). Per germline, CDR1 MNHEY and CDR2 SVGEGT. The CDR3 extends over 13 amino acids. V lost 2 bases and J 3 bases, leaving 8 bases between the germline ends. The CDR3 nucleotides read TGTGCCAGCAGTTACCTACAGGGCTACGAGCAGTACTTC. It specifies CASSYLQGYEQYF.

V and J are TRBV5-1 and TRBJ2-3; a weak D match, TRBD2 (5 bases). V lost 4 bases to trimming and J lost 2 bases, with 17 bases between them. The CDR3 totals 16 residues. CDR1 SGHRS and CDR2 YFSETQ come from the germline V gene. The CDR3 sequence: CASSVEPGFPTDTQYF. For the CDR3, the DNA is TGCGCCAGCAGCGTAGAACCGGGATTTCCCACAGATACGCAGTATTTT.

This sequence joins TRBV20-1 and TRBJ1-2, with D tentatively TRBD1 (6 bases). This CDR3 comprises 12 residues. V shed 6 bases and J shed 7 bases, with 15 bases lying between them. The germline CDR1 and CDR2 sequences are DFQATT and SNEGSKA (reference sequence). The CDR3 loop is CSALTGLGGYTF. CDR3 bases: TGCAGTGCCTTAACAGGGTTGGGTGGCTACACCTTC.

This clonotype was detected only a few times. V gene TRBV20-1 combines with J gene TRBJ1-1; possible D gene TRBD1, 6 bases. The V gene's germline CDR1 is DFQATT and CDR2 SNEGSKA (reference sequence). The CDR3 covers 12 residues. The CDR3 DNA is TGCAGGTGCGGGACATCGAACACTGAAGCTTTCTTT. This translates into CRCGTSNTEAFF.

J is TRBJ2-3 and V is TRBV5-1, with D possibly being TRBD1 (5 bases). The germline gives CDR1 SGHRS, CDR2 YFSETQ. V was shortened by 1 base and J by 2 bases, with 11 bases between the two germline ends. The CDR3 has 15 amino acids. As DNA, the CDR3 is TGCGCCAGCAGCTTGAGGGGCAGTGACACAGATACGCAGTATTTT. Translating gives CASSLRGSDTDTQYF.

This clonotype was found once. The rearrangement joins TRBV14 to TRBJ1-2; 7 bases align to TRBD1. CDR1 is SGHDN, CDR2 FVKESK, per germline. J lost 4 bases, V lost 3 bases, and 8 bases had no gene match. The CDR3 contains 15 residues. CDR3 protein: CASSQAPAGGYGYTF. For the CDR3, the DNA is TGTGCCAGCAGCCAGGCCCCCGCAGGGGGCTATGGCTACACCTTC.

The CDR3 DNA sequence: TGTGCCAGCAGTGAAGCGACAGGGGGGAACACTGAAGCTTTCTTT. Translating gives CASSEATGGNTEAFF. The chain links TRBV6-1 to TRBJ1-1; 9 bases are a match to TRBD1. The germline CDR1 and CDR2 sequences are MNHNS and SASEGT. Unmatched junction bases numbered 0, after V lost 0 bases and J lost 1 base. The length of the CDR3 is 15 residues.

This clonotype was seen just once. The V gene is TRBV20-1, the J gene TRBJ2-1, with D possibly matching TRBD1 (5 bases). The V gene lost 6 bases and the J gene lost 6 bases, with 15 bases spanning the gap. Germline values: CDR1 DFQATT, CDR2 SNEGSKA (reference sequence). This CDR3 is 13 amino acids long. For the CDR3, the DNA is TGCAGTGCCTGGACACACAACAGCAATGAGCAGTTCTTC. Protein sequence: CSAWTHNSNEQFF.

This clonotype was seen only a few times. This chain joins TRBV25-1 and TRBJ2-7; tentatively, D is TRBD2 (5 bases). The germline V gene has CDR1 MGHDK and CDR2 SYGVNS. V lost 1 base and J lost 1, with 14 bases in between. CDR3 length: 16 amino acids. CDR3 sequence reads: CASSESGSGSSYEQYF. CDR3 coding DNA: TGTGCCAGCAGTGAATCTGGGTCGGGGTCGTCCTACGAGCAGTACTTC.

Concerning this clonotype: An end of the junction differs from the germline gene, which may be a read error. The chain has TRBV4-1 and TRBJ2-7; the match to TRBD2 covers 7 bases. CDR1 is MGHRA, CDR2 YSYEKL, per germline. This CDR3 contains 15 residues. This chain's CDR3 is CTSSPRGGTSYEQYF. The CDR3 nucleotides are TGCACCAGCAGCCCCCGGGGAGGGACCTCCTACGAGCAGTACTTC.

Only a few counts were recorded for this clonotype. The rearrangement joins TRBV28 to TRBJ2-7; D tentatively fits TRBD1 or TRBD2 (5 bases each). CDR1 and CDR2 from the germline V gene are MDHEN and SYDVKM. The CDR3 contains 14 residues. V was clipped by 6 bases and J by 2 bases, with 14 bases between them. The CDR3 sequence is CASRGPEFAYEQYF. The CDR3, as DNA: TGTGCCAGCAGGGGACCGGAGTTTGCCTACGAGCAGTACTTC. Full variable domain (outside the CDR3, taken from reference TRBV28 and TRBJ2-7): DVKVTQSSRYLVKRTGEKVFLECVQDMDHENMFWYRQDPGLGLRLIYFSYDVKMKEKGDIPEGYSVSREKKERFSLILESASTNQTSMYLCASRGPEFAYEQYFGPGTRLTVT.

The rearrangement joins TRBV15 to TRBJ1-1; 9 bases fit TRBD1. V gave up 4 bases and J gave up 5 bases; unmatched junction bases: 5. Per germline, CDR1 LNHNV and CDR2 YYDKDF (reference sequence). The CDR3 runs 14 residues. CDR3 region: CATSTTGGNTEAFF. The CDR3 DNA is TGTGCCACCAGCACCACAGGGGGCAATACTGAAGCTTTCTTT.

The chain links TRBV12-3 or TRBV12-4 to TRBJ2-7; D is uncertain. The CDR3 is made up of 15 amino acids. Trimming removed 5 bases from V and 1 base from J, with 15 bases in between. The CDR3 DNA reads TGTGCCAGCAGTGGGCTGGCAGATAGTTCCTACGAGCAGTACTTC. This translates into CASSGLADSSYEQYF.

As concerns this clonotype: The junction departs from germline at one end; a sequencing error may be responsible. The rearrangement joins TRBV13 to TRBJ2-1; TRBD2 matches at 7 bases. The germline gives CDR1 PRHDT, CDR2 FYEKMQ (reference sequence). The length of the CDR3 is 15 residues. CDR3 DNA sequence: TGTGCCAGCAGCTCCGGACTAGAACTCTACAATGAGCGGTTCTTC. As protein: CASSSGLELYNERFF. The whole variable domain, remainder taken from reference TRBV13 and TRBJ2-1, is AAGVIQSPRHLIKEKRETATLKCYPIPRHDTVYWYQQGPGQDPQFLISFYEKMQSDKGSIPDRFSAQQFSDYHSELNMSSLELGDSALYFCASSSGLELYNERFFGPGTRLTVL.

This clonotype was observed at least ten times. The V call is TRBV7-2, the J call TRBJ2-5; TRBD2 aligns across 9 bases. Unmatched junction bases numbered 10, after V lost 1 base and J lost 7 bases. This CDR3 is 16 amino acids long. The germline CDR1 and CDR2 sequences are SGHTA and FQGNSA. CDR3 bases: TGTGCCAGCAGCTTAGGATTAGCGGGAGCCTTCGGGACCCAGTACTTC. This codes for CASSLGLAGAFGTQYF.

This clonotype was picked up many times. The DNA for the CDR3 is TGCAGTGCCCCGGCGGGCGACAGGGGGAGTAACTATGGCTACACCTTC. Encoded protein: CSAPAGDRGSNYGYTF. V and J are TRBV20-1 and TRBJ1-2; TRBD1 matches at 9 bases. Looked up from germline, CDR1 is DFQATT and CDR2 is SNEGSKA (reference sequence). The V gene end was trimmed by 6 bases and the J gene end by 1 base; junction bases not matched to a gene: 12. This CDR3 is built from 16 residues.

This clonotype was seen a handful of times. The junction differs from germline at one of its ends, possibly a read error. The chain is built from TRBV7-3 and TRBJ2-3; D is uncertain. This CDR3 region has 13 residues. Looked up from germline, CDR1 is SGHTA and CDR2 is FQGTGA. CDR3 loop: CAGSFSDGDTQYF. CDR3 in DNA: TGTGCCGGCAGCTTTAGTGACGGGGATACGCAGTATTTT.

This sequence joins TRBV7-9 and TRBJ1-1; no reliable D call. The CDR3 consists of 14 residues. CDR1 and CDR2 (germline): SEHNR, FQNEAQ (reference sequence). V was clipped by 3 bases and J by 1 base, with 9 bases between them. Here the CDR3 DNA reads TGTGCCAGCAGCTTGTTTAATGGGAACACTGAAGCTTTCTTT. Translation: CASSLFNGNTEAFF.

The chain employs TRBV4-1 and TRBJ2-5, with 10 bases aligning to TRBD2. J was trimmed by 5 bases and V by 0 bases; bases with no gene match: 9. The CDR3 contains 17 residues. Germline V gene data show CDR1 as MGHRA and CDR2 as YSYEKL. The CDR3: CASSQDARTSGGETQYF. CDR3 coding DNA: TGCGCCAGCAGCCAAGACGCTCGGACTAGCGGAGGGGAGACCCAGTACTTC.

The chain couples TRBV20-1 to TRBJ1-4; 10 bases match TRBD1. The germline V gene encodes CDR1 DFQATT and CDR2 SNEGSKA (reference sequence). V shed 6 bases, J shed 6 bases, and the junction held 13 bases outside the gene matches. This CDR3 has 16 amino acids. DNA for the CDR3: TGCAGTGCCAAGTCCCGGGACAGGGGATGGGATGAAAAACTGTTTTTT. The encoded protein is CSAKSRDRGWDEKLFF.

V gene TRBV3-1 combines with J gene TRBJ1-2; tentatively, D is TRBD1 (5 bases). The CDR3 spans 17 residues. The germline gives CDR1 LGHDT, CDR2 YNNKEL (reference sequence). Deletions cut 0 bases from V and 2 bases from J, with 16 bases between. CDR3 sequence (DNA): TGTGCCAGCAGCCAAGAGTCGGGGCCTGCGTCAAACTATGGCTACACCTTC. As protein: CASSQESGPASNYGYTF.